This entry describes one T cell receptor beta chain. Its antigen is still unknown. No qualities accompany the bases; no much larger clone lies one base away. Only healthy Caucasian donors were included. The study also sequenced three unrelated non-twin adults: a male aged 18 to 30, a male aged 50 to 60 and a female aged 50 to 60. Miltenyi CD45RO+ enrichment and human naive T-cell isolation kits were used to isolate memory (CD45RO+) and naive T cells from PBMC. These data come from a study of identical twins (dated by TCRdb to the mid-2010s). About the investigation overall: To test whether fetal clonotypes persist, the study used deep sequencing on TCR alpha and beta repertoires from monozygotic twins, unrelated adults of various ages, and cord blood. Replicate twin experiments were performed at different times using different library preparation protocols to rule out contamination.

Libraries were prepared through 5' RACE. This sample was sequenced with an Illumina HiSeq 2000. A universal primer binding site was introduced by template switching, and a unique molecular identifier was present in the final cDNA, enabling accurate counting of TCR cDNA molecules. First-strand cDNA for TCR alpha and beta chains was synthesized from specific primers in the conserved constant-segment region. To control for contamination, every cDNA library carried two barcodes: a SMART-Mk sample barcode plus Illumina barcodes. TruSeq adapter sequences, together with Illumina sample barcodes, were added in two successive PCR steps. The Illumina HiSeq platform was used with custom primers to sequence TCR alpha and beta cDNA libraries. In the original analysis: MiGEC was used to process raw reads and extract unique molecular identifiers, and MiXCR was used to find CDR3 positions. For each individual, recombination models were inferred using an EM algorithm with the repgenHMM and IGoR tools. The analysis of shared clonotypes was done with the tcR package in R, with sharing normalized by the product of cloneset sizes. Out-of-frame nonproductive sequences were analyzed to study raw recombination free of thymic and clonal selection effects. The raw public data were reprocessed by TCRdb itself: fastp quality trimming at Q25, MiXCR clonotype calling, in-frame beta chains only. Identical CDR3 proteins give one entry, which carries the most common genes and DNA. These V and J calls are TCRdb output, not the study's own analysis. This sample has roughly 690,000 distinct CDR3 sequences in its table, and around 5.7% of those were observed once. The ten largest clones represent 1.5% to 2% of the sample.

Trimming costs V 11 bases and J 1 base, and their ends lie 14 bases apart. The CDR1 and CDR2 encoded by the germline V gene are MGHDK and SYGVNS. CDR3 length: 13 amino acids, cysteine to phenylalanine. Only the CDR3 DNA is retained, 39 bases long and in frame from the first base. Here is what the overall study found, with its caveats: Fewer insertions were carried by abundant cord blood beta clonotypes, a similar but weaker trend appeared in young adult naive repertoires, and no such trend appeared in memory repertoires. In monozygotic twins, recombination models systematically underestimated out-of-frame TCR alpha sharing, but the models matched the sharing seen between unrelated individuals. Excess twin sharing in beta out-of-frame sequences was weaker because fewer shared sequences lowered the signal-to-noise ratio. Invariant T cells such as MAIT and iNKT could partly confound zero-insertion analyses, though diverse VJ usage argued against this for most clonotypes. Because the same donors could not be followed over many years, conclusions were based on cross-sectional statistical analysis. Out-of-frame TCR alpha sequences shared between twins showed an excess of low generation-probability sequences compared with coincidental sharing between unrelated individuals.

Recombination linked TRBV25-1 to TRBJ2-5; a tentative D call is TRBD1 (6 bases match). Sequencing was done on a sample of naive T cells sorted from blood. The cell subset or site label of this sample denotes: cells isolated with a human naive T-cell isolation kit. This clonotype was obtained from a man younger than 30 in good health. The CDR3: CAAPGHLQETQYF. The DNA is as follows: TGTGCCGCCCCGGGACACCTCCAAGAGACCCAGTACTTC.